A selection of T cell receptor beta chains follows, all from one sample in a study of beta chain features in type 1 diabetes. The repertoire was sequenced with immunoSEQ multiplex PCR; TCRdb's copy has only in-frame clones and lacks some. Of about 260,000 clones in the sample, just over 20% were seen once. The sequenced material came from naive CD4+ T cells from blood. Receptors were obtained from a middle-aged woman with type 1 diabetes. The CDR3 runs from the conserved cysteine through the conserved F or W. D genes are given only for firm matches. Size is omitted from some rows. Given values are once, few, many or a class for expanded clones.

abundance	d_gene	v_gene	j_gene	CDR3nt	CDR3aa
.	.	TRBV7-2	TRBJ2-7	TGTGCCAGCAGCTTCGGACAGCGAAGCTACGAGCAGTACTTC	CASSFGQRSYEQYF
few	.	TRBV6-5	TRBJ2-7	TGTGCCAGCAGGGGGGCCAGCTTCGCCTACGAGCAGTACTTC	CASRGASFAYEQYF
few	.	TRBV28	TRBJ1-2	TGTGCCAGCAGTCGACTTTATGGCTACACCTTC	CASSRLYGYTF
.	.	TRBV7-2	TRBJ2-3	TGTGCCAGCAGCCTTCAGGAGGCTACAGATACGCAGTATTTT	CASSLQEATDTQYF
.	TRBD2	TRBV7-2	TRBJ2-7	TGTGCCAGCACCCAACAGCGGGGGATATCCTACGAGCAGTACTTC	CASTQQRGISYEQYF
few	.	TRBV7-9	TRBJ1-5	TGTGCCAGCAGCGGCGGGTCACCCTTGAGCAATCAGCCCCAGCATTTT	CASSGGSPLSNQPQHF
.	.	TRBV14	TRBJ2-5	TGTGCCAGCAGCCAAGCGATGAATAGAGAGACCCAGTACTTC	CASSQAMNRETQYF
.	.	TRBV19	TRBJ1-5	TGTGCCAGTAGTATTTCCCAGGGTTTCAATCAGCCCCAGCATTTT	CASSISQGFNQPQHF
.	.	TRBV29-1	TRBJ1-4	TGCAGCGTTATGGGAGGGTCTGAAAAACTGTTTTTT	CSVMGGSEKLFF
.	TRBD1	TRBV5-1	TRBJ2-5	TGCGCCAGCAGCTTGGCCGGACCGGGACAGGGACAAGAGACCCAGTACTTC	CASSLAGPGQGQETQYF
.	.	TRBV5-1	TRBJ2-7	TGCGCCAGCAGCCCCAAACAGGGATCCTACGAGCAGTACTTC	CASSPKQGSYEQYF
few	.	TRBV7-3	TRBJ2-2	TGTGCCAGCAGCTTAATCGGGGGTAACGGGGAGCTGTTTTTT	CASSLIGGNGELFF
.	.	TRBV2	TRBJ1-5	TGTGCCAGCAGTGAAGCGCTACAGTACAGTCAGCCCCAGCATTTT	CASSEALQYSQPQHF
.	TRBD2	TRBV9	TRBJ2-5	TGTGCCAGCAGCGACTCCGGGACTAGCGCTTGGGGGACCCAGTACTTC	CASSDSGTSAWGTQYF
few	TRBD1	TRBV30	TRBJ2-3	TGTGCCTGGAGTCCGGGACAGCGCACAGATACGCAGTATTTT	CAWSPGQRTDTQYF
few	TRBD1	TRBV7-2	TRBJ2-5	TGTGCCAGCAGCTTAGCCGGACAGGGATCATTTGAGACCCAGTACTTC	CASSLAGQGSFETQYF
few	.	TRBV9	TRBJ2-5	TGTGCCAGCAGCGAACTCGGGGATGGCGGATCGACCCAGTACTTC	CASSELGDGGSTQYF
.	TRBD1	TRBV7-2	TRBJ1-1	TGTGCCAGCAGCTTTGACAGGGGGAACACTGAAGCTTTCTTT	CASSFDRGNTEAFF
few	.	TRBV7-9	TRBJ1-2	TGTGCCAGCAGCTTATCCGGCTATGGCTACACCTTC	CASSLSGYGYTF
once	.	TRBV4-3	TRBJ1-6	TGCGCCAGCAGCCAAGAAGGCGGTCTGAATTCACCCCTCCACTTT	CASSQEGGLNSPLHF
.	TRBD1	TRBV19	TRBJ2-2	TGTGCCAGTAGTATAGGACAGGGTTTCACCGGGGAGCTGTTTTTT	CASSIGQGFTGELFF
.	.	TRBV30	TRBJ2-7	TGTGCCTGGACTCTTTTTAACGAGCAGTACTTC	CAWTLFNEQYF
.	TRBD1	TRBV28	TRBJ2-7	TGTGCCAGCACCCGGGGACAGGGAATCTACGAGCAGTACTTC	CASTRGQGIYEQYF
.	TRBD1	TRBV28	TRBJ2-5	TGTGCCATTTCCCTGGGGCAGGGGGCGCAGGGGGAGACCCAGTACTTC	CAISLGQGAQGETQYF
.	.	TRBV4-2	TRBJ2-7	TGTGCCAGCAGCCGGTCGGATGCGGGACCCTACGAGCAGTACTTC	CASSRSDAGPYEQYF
few	.	TRBV27	TRBJ1-2	TGTGCCAGCAGTTTTCATGAAGGGAGGGGCTACACCTTC	CASSFHEGRGYTF
.	.	TRBV7-2	TRBJ1-2	TGTGCCAGCAGCCGAGGGGGTGCCTGGGGCTACACCTTC	CASSRGGAWGYTF
few	.	TRBV28	TRBJ2-7	TGTGCCAGCAGCTACCTCCGAGTGGAGAGGAAGCAGTACTTC	CASSYLRVERKQYF
few	.	TRBV7-9	TRBJ1-5	TGTGCCAGCAGCCCCGCCGCAGGTATGGGTCAGCCCCAGCATTTT	CASSPAAGMGQPQHF
.	.	TRBV7-3	TRBJ2-5	TGTGCCAGCAGCCCTCAGGGCCTACAAGAGACCCAGTACTTC	CASSPQGLQETQYF
.	.	TRBV10-3	TRBJ1-5	TGTGCCATCAGTGAGGGAGGGCAGGCCAATAATCAGCCCCAGCATTTT	CAISEGGQANNQPQHF
.	.	TRBV6-6	TRBJ2-1	TGTGCCAGCAGTCCCGGACTGGCCTACAATGAGCAGTTCTTC	CASSPGLAYNEQFF
.	.	TRBV7-9	TRBJ2-4	TGTGCCAGCAGCCCTACAGAGCACAAAAACATTCAGTACTTC	CASSPTEHKNIQYF
few	.	TRBV29-1	TRBJ2-7	TGCAGCGTTGAAGTAGGAGGGGACGAGCAGTACTTC	CSVEVGGDEQYF
.	TRBD2	TRBV29-1	TRBJ2-7	TGCAGCGTTGAAGATCCCCTGGCTAGCGGGGGGGCCGAGCAGTACTTC	CSVEDPLASGGAEQYF
.	.	TRBV20-1	TRBJ1-2	TGCAGTGCCTGGGACAACAATGGCTACACCTTC	CSAWDNNGYTF
.	TRBD2	TRBV7-9	TRBJ2-1	TGTGCCAGCAGCCCTTACGCGGGGGAGGGGAATGAGCAGTTCTTC	CASSPYAGEGNEQFF
.	TRBD2	TRBV28	TRBJ2-1	TGTGCCAGCAGGGGGACTAGCGGGAGACGGTCCTACAATGAGCAGTTCTTC	CASRGTSGRRSYNEQFF
few	.	TRBV5-6	TRBJ2-3	TGTGCCAGCAGACACGGGGATACGCAGTATTTT	CASRHGDTQYF
few	TRBD2	TRBV7-2	TRBJ2-1	TGTGCCAGCAGCTTAGTATCGGTAGCGGGTAAAGAGCAGTTCTTC	CASSLVSVAGKEQFF
.	.	TRBV7-2	TRBJ1-5	TGTGCCAGCAGCTGGAAACAGGGAAGCGATCAGCCCCAGCATTTT	CASSWKQGSDQPQHF
.	.	TRBV6-1	TRBJ1-2	TGTGCCAGCAGGGAAGGAGGCTATGGCTACACCTTC	CASREGGYGYTF
.	.	TRBV7-8	TRBJ1-5	TGTGCCAGCAGCTTAGTGGCGACAGGTTATAGCAATCAGCCCCAGCATTTT	CASSLVATGYSNQPQHF
few	TRBD1	TRBV9	TRBJ2-5	TGTGCCAGCAGCGTCTTGGGACAGGGAGAGACCCAGTACTTC	CASSVLGQGETQYF
.	.	TRBV30	TRBJ1-2	TGTGCCTGGAGCTCGGTAGAGAGCTACACCTTC	CAWSSVESYTF